The subject of this entry is one T cell receptor beta chain. Its target is unknown. The V and J ends lost 6 bases and 2 bases, in that order; junction bases with no gene match: 9. The germline CDR1 and CDR2 sequences are SNHLY and FYNNEI. The length of the CDR3 is 16 residues. Clones were sequenced by immunoSEQ multiplex PCR, and TCRdb holds only the in-frame ones, with some missing. The table includes over 55,000 clones, roughly 96% detected once. This sample was taken from a study of cytomegalovirus exposure and HLA in healthy donors. Overall study results and limits: Most TCR sequences were uncommon, yet certain public TCRs appeared in many donors. Investigators reported more than 150 TCR beta chains as tied to cytomegalovirus.

Sequenced input: PBMCs. The clonotype was recovered from a man aged 18 to 29 in good health and CMV-seronegative. The chain is built from TRBV2 and TRBJ2-3, with TRBD2 matching 9 bases. For the CDR3, the DNA is TGTGCCAGCAGCGCCGTGGGACTAGCAGACACAGATACGCAGTATTTT. Amino acid sequence: CASSAVGLADTDTQYF.